This entry concerns a single T cell receptor beta chain. Some clones are missing from TCRdb's copy, which holds only in-frame ones; the method was immunoSEQ multiplex PCR. The profile shows approximately 140,000 clones, just over 85% of them singletons. From germline, CDR1 is SGHAT and CDR2 FQNNGV. The CDR3 length is 15 residues. After removal of 4 bases from V and 2 bases from J, the junction contained 3 bases not matched to a gene. The sample comes from a study of blood T cell repertoires in COVID-19. The clonotype comes from a man in his sixties or seventies with acute or convalescent COVID-19. The chain couples TRBV11-2 to TRBJ2-2; 8 bases align to TRBD2. The sequenced material came from peripheral blood. CDR3 coding DNA: TGTGCCAGCAGCTCAAGCGGGAGTAACACCGGGGAGCTGTTTTTT. This codes for CASSSSGSNTGELFF.